This T cell receptor (beta chain) was captured in a study of T cell responses to AZD1222 COVID-19 vaccine (dated by TCRdb to the early 2020s). Looking at the study overall: AZD1222 recipients given second doses at about 4 weeks or at about 12 weeks were pooled, since spike-specific TCR depth and breadth were not found to differ between the two schedules. A total of just over 230 trial participants underwent TCR sequencing, of whom about 210 had received two doses of AZD1222 and around 25 had received two doses of the MenACWY control vaccine. Trial participants were enrolled into age subgroups of 18-55, 56-69 and 70-plus years, which contained approximately 150, 30 and 60 TCR-sequenced participants, respectively.

The germline V and J ends show losses of 3 bases and 8 bases respectively, and no gene match explains 3 bases of the junction. There are 12 amino acids in the CDR3, from cysteine to phenylalanine inclusive. Left in the record is the CDR3 DNA by itself, 36 bases read in frame from the first base. Based on the germline V gene, the CDR1 and CDR2 sequences are SGDLS and YYNGEE. The sample's time point label, decoded: baseline before first vaccination. The vaccinee samples were drawn from two UK trials, COV001 and COV002, one of which was a single-blind randomized controlled phase 2/3 trial testing AZD1222 (ChAdOx1 nCoV-19) in healthy adults. Trial participant PBMC samples were collected at day 0 and day 28 after the second dose for TCRbeta chain sequencing. The CDR3 regions of human TCRbeta chains were analyzed by immunosequencing. Regarding the original processing steps: Repertoire TCRs were checked for matches against a reference library of SARS-CoV-2-specific TCRs that had been generated using the MIRA antigen-specificity platform. Breadth was defined as the fraction of unique TCRs that were SARS-CoV-2-associated, and depth was defined as the fraction of total T cells that were SARS-CoV-2-associated. Using the MIRA data, each spike-specific TCR was assigned both to the spike region to which the TCR was reactive and to a CD4 or CD8 class. Log10-transformed breadth and depth values were compared by one-way ANOVA with Sidak's multiple comparisons tests. The table comes from immuneACCESS by way of TCRdb, which keeps in-frame sequences with V and J called. Part of the clones is missing from these tables; in studies checked, under half for an unresolved V gene and the rest for unknown reasons. The V and J calls and clone size are taken from that table; D and trimming were inferred from the DNA. The sample records 130,000 or so clones, 91% of which are singletons. Almost 5.5% of the sample goes to the ten largest clones.

Concerning this clone itself: No antigen is known for it. No base quality information exists; no much larger clone differs at one position.

The research as a whole found: Participants were mostly white British and included more females than males, and it was suggested by the authors that clonal diversity may have been underestimated. Conclusions about previously exposed vaccinees are limited because only a handful of AZD1222 recipients were SARS-CoV-2 seropositive at baseline. Because no day 14 peak-response samples were available, repertoires were characterized only after the peak T cell response. Spike-specific TCR breadth and depth rose significantly after two AZD1222 doses compared with day 0 and with MenACWY recipients. In the small 56-69-year group, the increase in depth fell short of significance, most likely because of low power. The vaccine-associated CD4 TCRs covered the entire spike protein, and the dominant responses fell in regions 160-218 and 743-854. Reportedly, almost half of the unique spike-specific TCRs recognized epitopes lying outside the regions that are mutated in the B.1.351 and B.1.1.7 variants.

The clonotype originates from an adult in good health. The rearranged chain carries TRBV9 and TRBJ1-2; TRBD1 lines up with 8 middle nucleotides. This sample comprised peripheral blood, obtained on day 0 of AZD1222 vaccination. The CDR3 reads as follows: CASSGTGPGYTF. The sequence in DNA is TGTGCCAGCAGCGGGACAGGGCCCGGCTACACCTTC. Beyond the CDR3, the reference TRBV9 and TRBJ1-2 genes provide the residues; the full variable domain reads: DSGVTQTPKHLITATGQRVTLRCSPRSGDLSVYWYQQSLDQGLQFLIQYYNGEERAKGNILERFSAQQFPDLHSELNLSSLELGDSALYFCASSGTGPGYTFGSGTRLTVV.